This paragraph covers one TCR beta chain sequence. The sample is drawn from a study of technical replicates of blood from a handful of donors. The germline V gene encodes CDR1 MGHRA and CDR2 YSYEKL. Trimming cost V 4 bases and J 2 bases; bases outside gene matches: 7. The CDR3 length is 17 residues. Clones were read by immunoSEQ multiplex PCR, and TCRdb kept only the in-frame ones, dropping some. The table lists more than 90,000 clones, 90% to 97% of them singletons. J is TRBJ2-6 and V is TRBV4-1, with TRBD2 matching 8 bases. Source material: T cells isolated from PBMCs. The source of this sequence is a human donor in good health. CDR3 residues: CASSPGLVKTGANVLTF. CDR3 nucleotide sequence: TGCGCCAGCAGCCCGGGACTAGTGAAGACTGGGGCCAACGTCCTGACTTTC.